This is a list of T cell receptor beta chains from one sample in a study of T cell repertoires in cytomegalovirus infection. These receptors' antigens are unknown. TCRdb reprocessed the reads via MiXCR and lists one record per CDR3 protein. The sample includes 900,000 to 950,000 distinct CDR3 sequences, approximately 31% of them seen just once. The sample here was cultured CD8+ T cells from PBMCs, taken from culture after CMV antigen stimulation. These receptors were obtained from a human donor in good health (CMV status not recorded). Some clones in this sample may be carry-over from other donors' samples. Each CDR3 is given with its conserved first and last residue. A D gene is named only where the DNA matches it firmly. Clone size is stated in some rows and not others, as once, few, many or a class when expanded.

>TRBJ2-3|TRBV6-1|TRBD2|many
TGTGCCAGCGGACTCGGGGGGGACACAGATACGCAGTATTTT
CASGLGGDTDTQYF
>TRBJ1-2|TRBV12-3/TRBV12-4|TRBD1|once
TGTGCCAGCAGTACTTCACAGGGGTCCGCCCGCTATGGCTACACCTTC
CASSTSQGSARYGYTF
>TRBJ2-5|TRBV6-1|.|.
TGTGCCAGCAGTGAGGGGCGCCCCAGGGGACGGGTTGAAGAGACCCAGTACTTC
CASSEGRPRGRVEETQYF
>TRBJ2-3|TRBV7-6|.|many
TGTGCCAGCAGCTTTGTGGGGGAGGCGGATACGCAGTATTTT
CASSFVGEADTQYF
>TRBJ2-1|TRBV7-7|.|.
TGTGCTAGCAGCTTAAGTCCGGGGGCTGATGAGCAGTTCTTC
CASSLSPGADEQFF
>TRBJ2-1|TRBV7-9|.|few
TGTGCCAGCAGCTCTCAGGTTTCCCCCGAATACAATGAGCAGTTCTTC
CASSSQVSPEYNEQFF
>TRBJ1-1|TRBV12-3/TRBV12-4|.|.
TGTGCCAGCAGTATCTCGGCCGGGGGGACTGAAGCTTTCTTT
CASSISAGGTEAFF
>TRBJ2-1|TRBV11-2|.|.
TGTGCCGGAGGGGGTGGCTCCTACAATGAGCAGTTCTTC
CAGGGGSYNEQFF
>TRBJ2-3|TRBV12-3/TRBV12-4|.|few
TGTGCCAGCAGCCATGACCAAGGGTCCTTTACGCAGTATTTT
CASSHDQGSFTQYF
>TRBJ2-1|TRBV7-6|TRBD2|many
TGTGCCAGCAGCAGCCCAGACGGGGGGTTCCCTGAGCAGTTCTTC
CASSSPDGGFPEQFF
>TRBJ1-3|TRBV28|.|.
TGTGCCAGCAGTATCCAGGGGAGTGGAAACACCATATATTTT
CASSIQGSGNTIYF
>TRBJ2-7|TRBV5-4|.|.
TGTGCCAGCAGCTTTGGACATCCCTCGGAAGAGCAGTACTTC
CASSFGHPSEEQYF
>TRBJ2-7|TRBV29-1|.|.
TGCAGCGTTGGGGAACAGGACCTGTTACCTACGAGAGGGCAGTACTTC
CSVGEQDLLPTRGQYF
>TRBJ2-1|TRBV7-8|.|many
TGTGCCAGCAGCCCCTGGGCGGGGGCGGATTACAATGAGCAGTTCTTC
CASSPWAGADYNEQFF
>TRBJ2-2|TRBV7-9|.|many
TGTGCCAGCAGCCCCCGAGGTTCAGAACCCAACACCGGGGAGCTGTTTTTT
CASSPRGSEPNTGELFF
>TRBJ2-7|TRBV10-2|.|.
TGCGCCAGCGCGCAAGACGAGCAGTACTTC
CASAQDEQYF
>TRBJ1-4|TRBV11-1|.|.
TGTGCCAGCAGCTTTACCCGACGGACAACTAATGAAAAACTGTTTTTT
CASSFTRRTTNEKLFF
>TRBJ2-2|TRBV10-2|.|.
TGCGCCAGCATTAGTTGGGACACCGGGGAGCTGTTTTTT
CASISWDTGELFF
>TRBJ1-5|TRBV27|TRBD1|few
TGTGCCAGCAGTAAACAGGGGGATTTACAGCCCCAGCATTTT
CASSKQGDLQPQHF
>TRBJ2-4|TRBV14|TRBD1|.
TGTGCCAGCAGCCAAGATCCGGGCAGGGGGCTTAACATTCAGTACTTC
CASSQDPGRGLNIQYF
>TRBJ2-5|TRBV5-4|.|.
TGTGCCAGCACCGATGATTACGCGCAAGAGACCCAGTACTTC
CASTDDYAQETQYF
>TRBJ1-2|TRBV2|.|.
TGTGCCAGCCTTAATCAAGGGGCGAACACCTTC
CASLNQGANTF
>TRBJ1-1|TRBV6-2/TRBV6-3|.|.
TGTGCCAGCAGCCGGACCCCTCCTGAAGCTTTCTTT
CASSRTPPEAFF
>TRBJ1-1|TRBV9|.|.
TGTGCCAGCAGCGTAGCTGGGGTCTCGAACACTGAAGCTTTCTTT
CASSVAGVSNTEAFF
>TRBJ2-2|TRBV27|TRBD2|.
TGTGCCAGCAGTAGGAGGGAGGGCACCGGGGAGCTGTTTTTT
CASSRREGTGELFF
>TRBJ2-2|TRBV7-2|.|few
TGTGCCAGCAGCTTAGTAGGGTTGGGAGCGGTGGGGCTGTTTTTT
CASSLVGLGAVGLFF
>TRBJ1-1|TRBV6-6|TRBD1|.
TGTGCCAGCAGTTCGACAGGGGGCGAGAACACTGAAGCTTTCTTT
CASSSTGGENTEAFF
>TRBJ2-2|TRBV7-8|.|few
TGTGCCAGCAGCTTAAACAGATGGGACACCGGGGAGCTGTTTTTT
CASSLNRWDTGELFF
>TRBJ2-2|TRBV7-3|TRBD2|few
TGTGCCAGCAGCCCGGGGGGGGGGCGGACCGGGGAGCTGTTTTTT
CASSPGGGRTGELFF
>TRBJ2-1|TRBV20-1|.|few
TGCAGTGCTAGAGATAGGGACTCAAACAATGAGCAGTTCTTC
CSARDRDSNNEQFF
>TRBJ2-3|TRBV5-1|.|.
TGCGCCAGCAGCTTGGATCAGGCCCGACCAGATACGCAGTATTTT
CASSLDQARPDTQYF
>TRBJ2-3|TRBV5-4|.|few
TGTGCCAGCAGCACGAGCGTTTCTGGTACAGGTACGCAGTATTTT
CASSTSVSGTGTQYF
>TRBJ2-5|TRBV7-3|.|few
TGTGCCAGCAGCTTAACGAGTTCAGCTTCGGAGACCCAGTACTTC
CASSLTSSASETQYF
>TRBJ1-5|TRBV15|.|few
TGTGCCACCAGCAGAGTGGCAGGGGATTATAGCAATCAGCCCCAGCATTTT
CATSRVAGDYSNQPQHF
>TRBJ1-4|TRBV7-2|.|.
TGTGCCAGCAGCTTAAATGGGGGGACTAATGAAAAACTGTTTTTT
CASSLNGGTNEKLFF
>TRBJ1-2|TRBV10-3|.|.
TGTGCCATCCCCGCGGAAGGAAGAGGCTACACCTTC
CAIPAEGRGYTF
>TRBJ1-5|TRBV15|.|few
TGTGCCACCAGCCCAGTTGAGGGTCAGCCCCAGCATTTT
CATSPVEGQPQHF
>TRBJ2-2|TRBV24-1|.|.
TGTGCCACCAGTGAGGGCCGGGGGCTTAGCACCGGGGAGCTGTTTTTT
CATSEGRGLSTGELFF
>TRBJ2-5|TRBV6-5|.|few
TGTGCCAGCAGTTACTCGGTAACGGGGCACGCGACCCAGTACTTC
CASSYSVTGHATQYF
>TRBJ2-1|TRBV2|.|once
TGTGCCAGCAGTACCGGCGCGGGCCGATGGTTCTTC
CASSTGAGRWFF
>TRBJ1-1|TRBV6-2/TRBV6-3|.|few
TGTGCCAGCAGTTACCCGGGGACCCCCGCTGAAGCTTTCTTT
CASSYPGTPAEAFF
>TRBJ1-5|TRBV5-1|TRBD1|.
TGCGCCAGCAGCTTGTATGCGGGACAGGATCAGCCCCAGCATTTT
CASSLYAGQDQPQHF
>TRBJ2-1|TRBV7-2|TRBD2|many
TGTGCCAGCAGCTTCGGGGGGAGTTACTACAATGAGCAGTTCTTC
CASSFGGSYYNEQFF
>TRBJ2-3|TRBV6-5|.|few
TGTGCCAGCGCGGATACGCAGTATTTT
CASADTQYF
>TRBJ2-4|TRBV9|.|.
TGTGCCAGCAGCGTAGATACGACCCGAGCCAAAAACATTCAGTACTTC
CASSVDTTRAKNIQYF
>TRBJ2-2|TRBV4-1|.|.
TGTGCCGGCAGGCCAAGAAATTTCGCAGGGACCGGGGAGCTGTTTTTT
CAGRPRNFAGTGELFF
>TRBJ1-2|TRBV4-1|TRBD1|few
TGCGCCAGCAGCCGCCCCGGGACAGCTGGCGGCTACACCTTC
CASSRPGTAGGYTF
>TRBJ2-5|TRBV29-1|.|few
TGCAGCGTTGCGAGGTACAGCCGGGAGACCCAGTACTTC
CSVARYSRETQYF
>TRBJ2-1|TRBV7-6|.|.
TGTGCCAGCAGCTTAGAGTTTGGGGAGGTAGCAGGTGAGCAGTTCTTC
CASSLEFGEVAGEQFF
>TRBJ2-2|TRBV7-2|.|many
TGTGCCAGCAGCCCGCAGATGAATTCGAACACCGGGGAGCTGTTTTTT
CASSPQMNSNTGELFF
>TRBJ2-1|TRBV20-1|.|.
TGCAGTGCTAGTACGGGTGAGCAGTTCTTC
CSASTGEQFF
>TRBJ1-2|TRBV27|.|.
TGTGCCAGTGGGGGCCGGGACAAACTGGGATACTATGGCTACACCTTC
CASGGRDKLGYYGYTF
>TRBJ2-5|TRBV28|.|few
TGTGCCAGCAGATCCGGACCTATTTACCAAGAGACCCAGTACTTC
CASRSGPIYQETQYF
>TRBJ2-5|TRBV5-1|TRBD1|.
TGCGCCAGCAGCTTCCCGGGACAGAGGTCGCGGACCCAGTACTTC
CASSFPGQRSRTQYF
>TRBJ2-3|TRBV7-2|.|.
TGTGCCAACAGCTGGCCCCCCACAGATACGCGGTATTTT
CANSWPPTDTRYF
>TRBJ1-3|TRBV14|.|.
TGTGCCAGACGACACCACTCACCTTCTGGAAACACCATATATTTT
CARRHHSPSGNTIYF
>TRBJ2-6|TRBV7-8|.|many
TGTGCCAGCACCCAGAGCTCTGGGGCCAACGTCCTGACTTTC
CASTQSSGANVLTF
>TRBJ2-5|TRBV6-1|.|few
TGTGCCACAAGGGACGGGTACCAAGAGACCCAGTACTTC
CATRDGYQETQYF
>TRBJ1-2|TRBV6-8|TRBD1|.
TGTGCCAGCGCGACAGGGGCCTTGGCTGGCTACACCTTC
CASATGALAGYTF